The present TCR beta chain was sequenced within a study of monozygotic twins with inflammatory bowel disease. The CDR3 is made up of 15 amino acids. The V gene's germline CDR1 is WSHSY and CDR2 SAAADI. TCRdb reanalyzed the 5' RACE reads, giving one entry per CDR3 protein sequence and no DNA. Recorded for this sample: just over 300,000 distinct CDR3 sequences. Sequences were obtained from blood. This receptor was taken from a human donor with ulcerative colitis or Crohn's disease, or a healthy co-twin of an affected twin (not recorded which). The J gene is TRBJ2-3, the V gene TRBV10-2; TCRdb reports TRBD1, a call that lacks DNA to check it against. CDR3 loop: CASIEGRGNTDTQYF.